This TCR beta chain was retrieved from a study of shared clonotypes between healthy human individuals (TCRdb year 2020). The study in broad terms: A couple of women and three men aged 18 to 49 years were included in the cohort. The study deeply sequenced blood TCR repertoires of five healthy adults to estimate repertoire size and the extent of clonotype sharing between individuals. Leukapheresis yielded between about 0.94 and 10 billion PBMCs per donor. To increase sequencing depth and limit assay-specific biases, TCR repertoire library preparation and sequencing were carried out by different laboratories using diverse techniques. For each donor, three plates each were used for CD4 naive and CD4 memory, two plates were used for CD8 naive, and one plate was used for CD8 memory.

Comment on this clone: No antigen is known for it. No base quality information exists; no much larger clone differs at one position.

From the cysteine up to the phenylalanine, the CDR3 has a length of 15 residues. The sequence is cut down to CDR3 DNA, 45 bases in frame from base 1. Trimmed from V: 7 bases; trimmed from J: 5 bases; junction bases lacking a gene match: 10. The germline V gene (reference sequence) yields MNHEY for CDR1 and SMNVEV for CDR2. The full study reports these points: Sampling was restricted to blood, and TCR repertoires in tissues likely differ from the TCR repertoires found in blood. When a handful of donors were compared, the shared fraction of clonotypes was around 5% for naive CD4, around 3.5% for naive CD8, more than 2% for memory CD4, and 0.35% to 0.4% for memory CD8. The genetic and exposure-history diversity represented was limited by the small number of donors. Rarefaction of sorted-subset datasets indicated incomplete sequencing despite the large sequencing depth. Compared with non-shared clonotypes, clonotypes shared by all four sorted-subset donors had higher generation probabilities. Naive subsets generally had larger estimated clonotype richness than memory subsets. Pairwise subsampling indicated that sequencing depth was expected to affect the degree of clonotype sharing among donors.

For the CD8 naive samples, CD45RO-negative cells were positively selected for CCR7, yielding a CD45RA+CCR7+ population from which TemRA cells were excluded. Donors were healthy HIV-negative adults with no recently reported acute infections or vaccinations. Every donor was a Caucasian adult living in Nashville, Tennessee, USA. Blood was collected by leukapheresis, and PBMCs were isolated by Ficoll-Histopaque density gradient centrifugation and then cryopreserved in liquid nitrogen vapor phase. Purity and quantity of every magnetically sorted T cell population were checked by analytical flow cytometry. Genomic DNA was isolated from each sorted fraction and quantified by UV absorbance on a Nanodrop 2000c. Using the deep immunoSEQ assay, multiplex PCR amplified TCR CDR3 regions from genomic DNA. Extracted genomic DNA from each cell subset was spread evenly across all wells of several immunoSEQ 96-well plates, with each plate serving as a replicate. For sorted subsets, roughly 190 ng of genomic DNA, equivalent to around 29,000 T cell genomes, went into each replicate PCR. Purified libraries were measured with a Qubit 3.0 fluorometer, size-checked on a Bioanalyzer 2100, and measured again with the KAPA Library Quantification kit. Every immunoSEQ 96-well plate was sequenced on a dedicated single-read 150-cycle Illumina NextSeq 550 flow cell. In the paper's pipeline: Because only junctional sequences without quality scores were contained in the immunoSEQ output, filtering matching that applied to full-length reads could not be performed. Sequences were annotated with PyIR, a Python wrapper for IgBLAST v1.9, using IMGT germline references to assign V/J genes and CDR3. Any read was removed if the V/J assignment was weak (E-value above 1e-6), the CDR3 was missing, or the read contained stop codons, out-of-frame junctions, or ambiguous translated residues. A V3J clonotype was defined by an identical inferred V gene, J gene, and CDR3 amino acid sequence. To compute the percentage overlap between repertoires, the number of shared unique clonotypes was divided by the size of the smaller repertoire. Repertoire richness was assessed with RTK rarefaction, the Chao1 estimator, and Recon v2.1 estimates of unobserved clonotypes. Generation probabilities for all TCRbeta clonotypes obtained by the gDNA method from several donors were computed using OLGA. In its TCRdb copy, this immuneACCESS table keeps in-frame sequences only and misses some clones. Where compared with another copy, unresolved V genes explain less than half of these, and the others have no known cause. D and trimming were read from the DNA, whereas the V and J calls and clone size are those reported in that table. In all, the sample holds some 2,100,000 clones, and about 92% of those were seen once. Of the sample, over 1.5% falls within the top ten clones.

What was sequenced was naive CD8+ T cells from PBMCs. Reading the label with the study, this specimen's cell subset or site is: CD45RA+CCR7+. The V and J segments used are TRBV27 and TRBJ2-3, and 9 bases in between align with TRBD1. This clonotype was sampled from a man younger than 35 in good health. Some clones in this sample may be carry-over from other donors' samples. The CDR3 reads CASNPTGGAGDTQYF. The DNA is TGTGCCAGCAACCCAACAGGGGGCGCCGGAGATACGCAGTATTTT.